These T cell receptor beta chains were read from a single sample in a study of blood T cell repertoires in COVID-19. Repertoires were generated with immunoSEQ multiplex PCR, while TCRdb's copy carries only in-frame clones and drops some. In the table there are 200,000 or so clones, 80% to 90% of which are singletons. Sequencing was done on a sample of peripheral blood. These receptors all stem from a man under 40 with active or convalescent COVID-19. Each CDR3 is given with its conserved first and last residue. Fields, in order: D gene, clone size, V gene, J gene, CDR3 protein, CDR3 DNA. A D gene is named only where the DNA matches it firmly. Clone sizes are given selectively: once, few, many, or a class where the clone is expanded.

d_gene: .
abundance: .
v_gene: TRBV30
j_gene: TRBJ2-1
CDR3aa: CAWALMRNEQFF
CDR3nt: TGTGCCTGGGCCCTTATGCGAAATGAGCAGTTCTTC

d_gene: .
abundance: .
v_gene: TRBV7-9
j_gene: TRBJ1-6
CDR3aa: CASTLNSPLHF
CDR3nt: TGTGCCAGCACCCTTAATTCACCCCTCCACTTT

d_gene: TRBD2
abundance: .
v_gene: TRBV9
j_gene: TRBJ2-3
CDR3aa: CASSPQGLDPYTDTQYF
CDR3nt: TGTGCCAGCAGCCCTCAGGGACTAGACCCTTACACAGATACGCAGTATTTT

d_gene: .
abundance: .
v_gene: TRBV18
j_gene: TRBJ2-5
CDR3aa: CASSLQETQYF
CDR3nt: TGTGCCAGCTCGCTACAAGAGACCCAGTACTTC

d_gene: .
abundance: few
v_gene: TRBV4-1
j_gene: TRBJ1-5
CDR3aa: CASSQDAGNQPQHF
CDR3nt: TGCGCCAGCAGCCAAGATGCAGGCAATCAGCCCCAGCATTTT

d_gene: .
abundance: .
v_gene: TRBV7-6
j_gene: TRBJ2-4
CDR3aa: CASSLEGSKNIQYF
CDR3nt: TGTGCCAGCAGCTTGGAGGGTTCCAAAAACATTCAGTACTTC

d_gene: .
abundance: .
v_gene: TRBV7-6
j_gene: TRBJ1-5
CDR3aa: CASSLVSGNSNQPQHF
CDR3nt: TGTGCCAGCAGCTTAGTATCCGGGAATAGCAATCAGCCCCAGCATTTT

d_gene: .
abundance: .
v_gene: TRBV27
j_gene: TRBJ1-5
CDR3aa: CASSLKGHTRDQPQHF
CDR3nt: TGTGCCAGCAGTTTAAAAGGACATACACGGGATCAGCCCCAGCATTTT

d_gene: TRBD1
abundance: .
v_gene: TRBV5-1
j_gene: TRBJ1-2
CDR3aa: CASSLLGQGGYTF
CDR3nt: TGCGCCAGCAGCTTACTGGGACAGGGAGGCTACACCTTC

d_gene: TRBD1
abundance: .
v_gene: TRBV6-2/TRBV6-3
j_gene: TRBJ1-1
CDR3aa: CASSYATGVERTEAFF
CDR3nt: TGTGCCAGCAGTTATGCGACAGGGGTTGAAAGGACTGAAGCTTTCTTT

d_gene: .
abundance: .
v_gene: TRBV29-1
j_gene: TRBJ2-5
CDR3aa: CSVEGAGGTQYF
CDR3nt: TGCAGCGTTGAGGGGGCAGGAGGGACCCAGTACTTC

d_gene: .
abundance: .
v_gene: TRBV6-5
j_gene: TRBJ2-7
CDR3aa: CASRGDWRTYEQYF
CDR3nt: TGTGCCAGCAGAGGGGACTGGCGAACCTACGAGCAGTACTTC

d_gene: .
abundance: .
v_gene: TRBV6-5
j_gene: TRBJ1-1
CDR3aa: CASRARNTEAFF
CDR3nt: TGTGCCAGCAGGGCAAGGAACACTGAAGCTTTCTTT

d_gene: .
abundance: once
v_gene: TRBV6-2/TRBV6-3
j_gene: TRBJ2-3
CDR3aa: CASSYHPGGADTQYF
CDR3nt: TGTGCCAGCAGTTACCATCCGGGGGGCGCAGATACGCAGTATTTT

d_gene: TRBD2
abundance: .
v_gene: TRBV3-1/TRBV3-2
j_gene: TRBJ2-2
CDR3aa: CASRQLAEGNTGELFF
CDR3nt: TGTGCCAGCAGGCAACTAGCGGAGGGGAACACCGGGGAGCTGTTTTTT

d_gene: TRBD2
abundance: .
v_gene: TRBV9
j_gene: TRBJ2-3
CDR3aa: CASSPRVSGPLTDTQYF
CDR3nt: TGTGCCAGCAGCCCCCGTGTTAGCGGGCCCCTCACAGATACGCAGTATTTT

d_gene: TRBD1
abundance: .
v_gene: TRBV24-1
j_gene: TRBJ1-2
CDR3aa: CATSEPGTGDSGYTF
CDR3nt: TGCGCCACCAGTGAACCTGGGACAGGGGACTCTGGCTACACCTTC

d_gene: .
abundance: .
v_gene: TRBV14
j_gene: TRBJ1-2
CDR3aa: CASSRRGHYGYTF
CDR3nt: TGTGCCAGCAGCCGGCGGGGCCACTATGGCTACACCTTC

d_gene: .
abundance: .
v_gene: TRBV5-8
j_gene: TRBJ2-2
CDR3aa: CASSSRGTGELFF
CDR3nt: TGTGCCAGCAGCTCCAGGGGCACCGGGGAGCTGTTTTTT

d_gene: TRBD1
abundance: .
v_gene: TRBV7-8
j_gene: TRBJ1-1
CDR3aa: CASSSRQGAQAEAFF
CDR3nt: TGTGCCAGCAGCTCACGGCAGGGGGCCCAAGCTGAAGCTTTCTTT

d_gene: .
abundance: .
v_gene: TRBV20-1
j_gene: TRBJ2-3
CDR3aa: CSASDGSTDTQYF
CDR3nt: TGCAGTGCTAGTGACGGGAGCACAGATACGCAGTATTTT

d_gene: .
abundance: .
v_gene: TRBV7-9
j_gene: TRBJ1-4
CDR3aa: CASSWFAVPEKLFF
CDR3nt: TGTGCCAGCAGCTGGTTCGCAGTACCAGAAAAACTGTTTTTT

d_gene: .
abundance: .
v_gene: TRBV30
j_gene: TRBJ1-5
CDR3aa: CAWTTDRPNQPQHF
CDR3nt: TGTGCCTGGACCACGGACAGACCCAATCAGCCCCAGCATTTT

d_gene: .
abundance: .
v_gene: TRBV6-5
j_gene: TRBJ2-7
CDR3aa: CASSHSYEQYF
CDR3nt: TGTGCCAGCAGCCACTCCTACGAGCAGTACTTC

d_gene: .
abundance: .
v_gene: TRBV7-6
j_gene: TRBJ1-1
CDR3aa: CASSADRNTEAFF
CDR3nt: TGTGCCAGCAGCGCGGACAGGAACACTGAAGCTTTCTTT

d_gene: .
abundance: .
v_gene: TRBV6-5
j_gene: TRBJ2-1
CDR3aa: CASSYQSGEPLGEQFF
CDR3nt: TGTGCCAGCAGTTACCAGTCAGGGGAACCTCTAGGTGAGCAGTTCTTC

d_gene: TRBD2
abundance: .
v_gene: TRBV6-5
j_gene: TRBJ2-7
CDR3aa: CASSSAGGYEQYF
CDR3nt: TGTGCCAGCAGTTCAGCGGGAGGGTACGAGCAGTACTTC